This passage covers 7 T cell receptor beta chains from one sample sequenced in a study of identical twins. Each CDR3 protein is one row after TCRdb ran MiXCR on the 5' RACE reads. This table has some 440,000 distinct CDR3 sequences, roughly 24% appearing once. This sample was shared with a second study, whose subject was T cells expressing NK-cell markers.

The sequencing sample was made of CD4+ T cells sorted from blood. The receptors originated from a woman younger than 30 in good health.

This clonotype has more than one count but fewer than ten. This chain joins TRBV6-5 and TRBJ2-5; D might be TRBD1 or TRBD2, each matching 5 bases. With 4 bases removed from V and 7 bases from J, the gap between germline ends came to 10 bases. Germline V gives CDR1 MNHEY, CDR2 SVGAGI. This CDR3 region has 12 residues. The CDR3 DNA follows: TGTGCCAGCAGTTTTACAGGAGGGACCCAGTACTTC. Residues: CASSFTGGTQYF.

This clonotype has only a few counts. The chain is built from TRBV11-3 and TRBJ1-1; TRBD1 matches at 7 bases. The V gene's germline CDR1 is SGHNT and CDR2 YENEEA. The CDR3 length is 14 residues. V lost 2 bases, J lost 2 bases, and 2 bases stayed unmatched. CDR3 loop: CASSLQGDNTEAFF. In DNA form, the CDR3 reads TGTGCCAGCAGCTTACAGGGGGATAACACTGAAGCTTTCTTT.

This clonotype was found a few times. This CDR3 reads CASSSGSGKLQFF. CDR3 DNA sequence: TGTGCCAGCAGCTCGGGAAGCGGCAAGTTGCAGTTCTTC. The J gene is TRBJ2-1, the V gene TRBV7-7, with a tentative D call TRBD2 (5 bases). The CDR3 contains 13 residues. Deletions cut 4 bases from V and 12 bases from J, with 16 bases between. The V gene's germline CDR1 is SSHAT and CDR2 FNYEAQ (reference sequence). The full variable domain, completed using reference TRBV7-7 and TRBJ2-1, is GAGVSQSPRYKVTKRGQDVTLRCDPISSHATLYWYQQALGQGPEFLTYFNYEAQPDKSGLPSDRFSAERPEGSISTLTIQRTEQRDSAMYRCASSSGSGKLQFFGPGTRLTVL.

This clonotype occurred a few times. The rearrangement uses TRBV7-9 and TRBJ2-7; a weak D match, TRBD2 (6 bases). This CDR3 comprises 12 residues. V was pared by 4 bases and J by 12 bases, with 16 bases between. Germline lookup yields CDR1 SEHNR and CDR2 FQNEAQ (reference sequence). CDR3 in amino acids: CASSSLSPGVYF. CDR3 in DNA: TGTGCCAGCAGCTCCCTGAGCCCGGGGGTGTACTTC.

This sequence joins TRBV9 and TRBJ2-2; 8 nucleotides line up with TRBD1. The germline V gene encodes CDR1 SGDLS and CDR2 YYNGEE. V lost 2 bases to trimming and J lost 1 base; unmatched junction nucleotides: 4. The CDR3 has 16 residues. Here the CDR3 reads CASSVAGTGNTGELFF. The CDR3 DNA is TGTGCCAGCAGCGTGGCCGGGACAGGGAACACCGGGGAGCTGTTTTTT.

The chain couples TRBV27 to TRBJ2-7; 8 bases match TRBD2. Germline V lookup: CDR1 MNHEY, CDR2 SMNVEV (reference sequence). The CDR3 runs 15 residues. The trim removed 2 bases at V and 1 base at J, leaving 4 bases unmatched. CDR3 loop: CASSLLPSGSYEQYF. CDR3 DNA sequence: TGTGCCAGCAGTTTACTGCCTAGCGGGTCCTACGAGCAGTACTTC.

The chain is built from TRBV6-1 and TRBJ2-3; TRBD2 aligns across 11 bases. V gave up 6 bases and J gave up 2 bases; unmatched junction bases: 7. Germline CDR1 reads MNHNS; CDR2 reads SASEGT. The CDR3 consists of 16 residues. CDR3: CASRRLAGRTTDTQYF. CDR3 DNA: TGTGCCAGCAGAAGACTAGCGGGGAGGACCACAGATACGCAGTATTTT.